This is a list of T cell receptor beta chains from one sample in a study of T cell responses to AZD1222 COVID-19 vaccine. The repertoire was sequenced with immunoSEQ multiplex PCR; TCRdb's copy has only in-frame clones and lacks some. Here the sample spans 110,000 or so clones, approximately 89% being singletons. Source: peripheral blood, taken 28 days after the second AZD1222 dose. Every receptor here comes from an adult who received the AZD1222 COVID-19 vaccine. Both conserved end residues are part of each CDR3. A D gene is named only where the DNA matches it firmly. Size is omitted from some rows. Given values are once, few, many or a class for expanded clones.

j_gene | abundance | v_gene | d_gene | CDR3nt | CDR3aa
TRBJ1-1 | NA | TRBV10-3 | NA | TGTGCCATCAGTGAGTCCAGGGGCACTGAAGCTTTCTTT | CAISESRGTEAFF
TRBJ1-3 | NA | TRBV7-2 | NA | TGTGCCAGCAGCTTACAACAGGGAGGAAACACCATATATTTT | CASSLQQGGNTIYF
TRBJ2-1 | NA | TRBV3-1/TRBV3-2 | TRBD1 | TGTGCCAGCAGCCCGGGACAGGGTTCCTACAATGAGCAGTTCTTC | CASSPGQGSYNEQFF
TRBJ1-5 | NA | TRBV6-5 | TRBD1 | TGTGCCAGCAGAGATCGACAGGGGATCAATCAGCCCCAGCATTTT | CASRDRQGINQPQHF
TRBJ2-5 | NA | TRBV4-3 | NA | TGCGCCAGCAGCCAAGAGGGCAGGCCCCAGGAGACCCAGTACTTC | CASSQEGRPQETQYF
TRBJ1-2 | once | TRBV28 | TRBD1 | TGTGCCAGCAGTTCCCGAGGACAGGGTGACGGCTACACCTTC | CASSSRGQGDGYTF
TRBJ1-2 | once | TRBV21-1 | NA | TGTGCCAGCAGCGCCAGACAGGGGAACTATGGCTACACCTTC | CASSARQGNYGYTF
TRBJ1-3 | NA | TRBV19 | NA | TGTGCCAGTAGTATAGGGCGGGACCGTGGTGGAAACACCATATATTTT | CASSIGRDRGGNTIYF
TRBJ2-7 | NA | TRBV9 | NA | TGTGCCAGCAGCGAACGAAGTGGGAACTACGAGCAGTACTTC | CASSERSGNYEQYF
TRBJ2-5 | NA | TRBV7-2 | TRBD2 | TGTGCCAGCAGCTTATCTAGCGGGGGCTTGGGAGAGACCCAGTACTTC | CASSLSSGGLGETQYF
TRBJ1-2 | NA | TRBV6-5 | NA | TGTGCCAGCAGCAACGGGCATTATGGCTACACCTTC | CASSNGHYGYTF
TRBJ2-7 | NA | TRBV27 | NA | TGTGCCAGCAGTTTATCGGGGGGAGCGGAGCAGTACTTC | CASSLSGGAEQYF
TRBJ2-7 | NA | TRBV7-2 | NA | TGTGCCAGCAGCTCAGGGTGGCAGCAGTACTTC | CASSSGWQQYF
TRBJ2-3 | NA | TRBV3-1/TRBV3-2 | TRBD1 | TGTGCCAGCAGCCACGGACAGGGGGCAGTCACAGATACGCAGTATTTT | CASSHGQGAVTDTQYF
TRBJ2-5 | NA | TRBV20-1 | NA | TGCAGTGCCATCCGAGAGACCCAGTACTTC | CSAIRETQYF
TRBJ1-5 | NA | TRBV19 | TRBD1 | TGTGCCAGTAGTACAAGGACGGGGACAGGAAGGCAGCCCCAGCATTTT | CASSTRTGTGRQPQHF
TRBJ1-1 | NA | TRBV6-5 | NA | TGTGCCAGCAGCCTCACAGGGTCGGGCACTGAAGCTTTCTTT | CASSLTGSGTEAFF
TRBJ1-6 | NA | TRBV5-6 | NA | TGTGCCAGCAGCGCAGGGAGTTCACCCCTCCACTTT | CASSAGSSPLHF
TRBJ2-2 | NA | TRBV9 | NA | TGTGCCAGCAGCGTAGGGGGCGCCGGGGAGCTGTTTTTT | CASSVGGAGELFF
TRBJ1-1 | few | TRBV18 | TRBD1 | TGTGCCAGCTCACCGGACAGGGTGGGTACTGAAGCTTTCTTT | CASSPDRVGTEAFF
TRBJ2-2 | NA | TRBV7-2 | NA | TGTGCCAGCGCGAAAATGGGCAGATACACCGGGGAGCTGTTTTTT | CASAKMGRYTGELFF
TRBJ2-5 | few | TRBV19 | NA | TGTGCCAGTAGTATAGCCTGGGGGGTGTCGGAGACCCAGTACTTC | CASSIAWGVSETQYF
TRBJ1-5 | NA | TRBV6-2/TRBV6-3 | NA | TGTGCCAGCAGTTACTTCAGGGAAAATCAGCCCCAGCATTTT | CASSYFRENQPQHF
TRBJ1-2 | NA | TRBV3-1/TRBV3-2 | NA | TGTGCCAGCAGCCAGGGACCCAAGGGAGATGGCTACACCTTC | CASSQGPKGDGYTF
TRBJ2-7 | NA | TRBV7-8 | NA | TGTGCCAGCAGCCAAGAGGGGACGGCCACCTACGAGCAGTACTTC | CASSQEGTATYEQYF
TRBJ1-3 | few | TRBV4-3 | NA | TGCGCCAGCAGCCAAGCTACAACGAATTCTGGAAACACCATATATTTT | CASSQATTNSGNTIYF
TRBJ1-5 | NA | TRBV6-1 | NA | TGTGCCAGCAGTGACCGGACCAATCAGCCCCAGCATTTT | CASSDRTNQPQHF